The 10 T cell receptor beta chains presented below share a single source sample, sequenced in a study of cytomegalovirus exposure and HLA in healthy donors. It was with 60 Vbeta and 13 Jbeta primers that the PCR ran. This table comes from immunoSEQ multiplex PCR, and its TCRdb copy is limited to in-frame clones, with some not included. The data show approximately 140,000 clones, 76% seen once. Sequenced input: PBMCs. The origin of the receptors is a man aged 35 to 55 in good health and CMV-seronegative.

The chain carries TRBV2 and TRBJ2-2, with D perhaps matching TRBD1 (5 bases). V lost 3 bases and J 0 bases, leaving 14 bases between the germline ends. The CDR3 extends over 17 amino acids. The germline V gene has CDR1 SNHLY and CDR2 FYNNEI. The CDR3 nucleotides read TGTGCCAGCAGTGACTTGTTAGGGGCGCCGAACACCGGGGAGCTGTTTTTT. The encoded protein is CASSDLLGAPNTGELFF. Drawing the rest from reference TRBV2 and TRBJ2-2, the complete variable domain is EPEVTQTPSHQVTQMGQEVILRCVPISNHLYFYWYRQILGQKVEFLVSFYNNEISEKSEIFDDQFSVERPDGSNFTLKIRSTKLEDSAMYFCASSDLLGAPNTGELFFGEGSRLTVL.

Concerning this clone: The junction does not match germline at one end; this may be a read error. In DNA, the CDR3 is TGTTCCAGCAGCTTAACGTTTCGGGACAGGGGGGTCTACGAGCAGTACTTC. As protein: CSSSLTFRDRGVYEQYF. V and J are TRBV7-3 and TRBJ2-7, with 11 bases that match TRBD1. Germline V gene data show CDR1 as SGHTA and CDR2 as FQGTGA. The CDR3 is made up of 17 amino acids.

The chain employs TRBV5-4 and TRBJ2-3; D may be TRBD2 (6 bases). Germline CDR1 reads SGHNT; CDR2 reads YYREEE (reference sequence). The CDR3 covers 15 residues. V lost 3 bases, J lost 0 bases, and 11 bases lay in between. This chain's CDR3 is CASSWGSGSTDTQYF. The CDR3, as DNA: TGTGCCAGCAGCTGGGGGAGCGGGAGCACAGATACGCAGTATTTT.

V usage is TRBV2 and J usage is TRBJ2-3; TRBD2 matches at 8 bases. The V segment lost 6 bases and the J segment 2 bases; nucleotides outside the gene matches: 7. The CDR3 loop spans 15 amino acids. Germline loops: CDR1 SNHLY, CDR2 FYNNEI. The CDR3 bases are TGTGCCAGCAGGTTAGCGGGGACCCCCACAGATACGCAGTATTTT. Translating gives CASRLAGTPTDTQYF.

The V gene is TRBV5-6, the J gene TRBJ2-7; 7 nucleotides match TRBD1. Germline V gene sequence: CDR1 SGHDT, CDR2 YYEEEE. The trim removed 5 bases at V and 0 bases at J, leaving 5 bases unmatched. The CDR3 has 14 amino acids. CDR3 amino acids: CASSPDRFSYEQYF. The CDR3 DNA sequence: TGTGCCAGCAGTCCGGACAGGTTCTCCTACGAGCAGTACTTC.

The chain links TRBV27 to TRBJ2-5; 11 bases match TRBD1. The J call may be wrong; the DNA end is better matched by TRBJ2-7. The CDR3 length is 14 residues. Germline loops: CDR1 MNHEY, CDR2 SMNVEV (reference sequence). In DNA, the CDR3 is TGTGCCAGCAGTCTGGACAGGGGGCTCTACGAGCAGTACTTC. Translating gives CASSLDRGLYEQYF.

V usage is TRBV27 and J usage is TRBJ2-1, with D perhaps matching TRBD1 (5 bases). Germline V gene sequence: CDR1 MNHEY, CDR2 SMNVEV (reference sequence). CDR3 length equals 13 residues. V shed 2 bases and J shed 8 bases, with 10 bases lying between them. CDR3 residues: CASSLPFRDEQFF. In DNA, the CDR3 is TGTGCCAGCAGTTTACCCTTCAGGGATGAGCAGTTCTTC.

This clone appeared a few times. A junction boundary mismatches the germline segment, possibly from a read error. This chain connects TRBV28 to TRBJ2-6; tentatively, D is TRBD2 (6 bases). Germline V gene sequence: CDR1 MDHEN, CDR2 SYDVKM. The CDR3 has 20 residues. Here the CDR3 reads CASSFVGWGLSSSGANGLTF. The CDR3 bases are TGTGCCAGCAGTTTCGTGGGGTGGGGACTCTCCAGCTCTGGGGCCAACGGCCTGACTTTC.

This clone has only one observation. The V gene is TRBV5-1, the J gene TRBJ2-5, with 9 bases identical to TRBD2. Trimming at V came to 0 bases and at J to 5 bases, leaving 14 bases not matched to a gene. CDR3 size: 18 residues. Germline CDR1 SGHRS, CDR2 YFSETQ. The CDR3 sequence is CASSLAAGGPTGRETQYF. CDR3 bases: TGCGCCAGCAGCTTGGCTGCGGGGGGGCCCACCGGGCGCGAGACCCAGTACTTC.

In DNA, the CDR3 is TGTGCCAGCAGCCCCCTAGGACAGGGAGGGCAAGAGACCCAGTACTTC. As protein: CASSPLGQGGQETQYF. The chain employs TRBV7-9 and TRBJ2-5; D is possibly TRBD1 (8 bases). CDR3 length: 16 amino acids. The germline V gene has CDR1 SEHNR and CDR2 FQNEAQ (reference sequence). The V gene lost 5 bases and the J gene lost 2 bases, with 18 bases spanning the gap.